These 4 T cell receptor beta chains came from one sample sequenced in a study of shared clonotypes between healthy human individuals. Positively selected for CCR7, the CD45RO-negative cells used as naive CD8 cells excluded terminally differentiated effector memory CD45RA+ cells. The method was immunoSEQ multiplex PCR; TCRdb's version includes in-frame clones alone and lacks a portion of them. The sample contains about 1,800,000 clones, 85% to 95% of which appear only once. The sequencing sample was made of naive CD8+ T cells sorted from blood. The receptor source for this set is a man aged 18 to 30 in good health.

Here the CDR3 DNA reads TGTGCCAGCAGTGAGGGGACTAGCGGGAGAGTGGCCTACGAGCAGTACTTC. This encodes CASSEGTSGRVAYEQYF. The chain uses TRBV6-1 and TRBJ2-7, with TRBD2 matching over 14 bases. After removal of 3 bases from V and 2 bases from J, the junction contained 6 bases not matched to a gene. Germline V lookup: CDR1 MNHNS, CDR2 SASEGT. CDR3 size: 17 residues.

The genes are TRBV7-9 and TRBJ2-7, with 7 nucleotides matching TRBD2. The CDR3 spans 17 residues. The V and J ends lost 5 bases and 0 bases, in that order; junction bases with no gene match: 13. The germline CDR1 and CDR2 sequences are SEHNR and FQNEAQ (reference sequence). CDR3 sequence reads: CASSPPGWRETSYEQYF. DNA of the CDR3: TGTGCCAGCAGCCCCCCGGGTTGGCGGGAGACCTCCTACGAGCAGTACTTC.

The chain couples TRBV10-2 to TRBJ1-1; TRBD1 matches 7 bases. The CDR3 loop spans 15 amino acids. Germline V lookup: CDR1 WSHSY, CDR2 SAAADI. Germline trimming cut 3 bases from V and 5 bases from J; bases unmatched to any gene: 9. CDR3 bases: TGCGCCAGCAGTGATCCTAGGACAGGCCGAACTGAAGCTTTCTTT. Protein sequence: CASSDPRTGRTEAFF.

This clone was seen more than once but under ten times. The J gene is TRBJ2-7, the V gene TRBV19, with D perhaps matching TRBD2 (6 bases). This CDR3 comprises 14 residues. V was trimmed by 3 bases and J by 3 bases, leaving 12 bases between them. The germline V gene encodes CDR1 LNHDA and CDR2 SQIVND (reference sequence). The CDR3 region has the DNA TGTGCCAGTAGTATTTTCGGGGGAAACTACGAGCAGTACTTC. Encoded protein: CASSIFGGNYEQYF.